Reported below is one T cell receptor (beta chain). The antigen is undetermined. Assay runs were performed at deep level. When replicate PCRs were run on sorted subsets, they used about 200 ng DNA, some 29,000 T cell genomes. The protocol was immunoSEQ multiplex PCR, while the TCRdb copy is restricted to in-frame clones and leaves out a portion. The data show around 1.4 million clones, with around 98.5% seen just once and around 0.38% held by the top ten. The sample originates from a study of shared clonotypes between healthy human individuals. Study-level information: Donors were two women and three men aged 18 to 49.

V gave up 4 bases and J gave up 1 base, with 8 bases separating them. CDR1 and CDR2 from the germline V gene are SGHRS and YFSETQ. CDR3 length: 13 amino acids. General observations from the study: The study drew on few donors, limiting represented genetic and exposure-history diversity.

The chain joins TRBV5-1 to TRBJ2-5; possibly TRBD1 for D (6 bases). Source material: naive CD4+ T cells sorted from blood. Subset denoted: CD45RA+ positively selected. This TCR was sampled from a man younger than 40 in good health. DNA of the CDR3: TGCGCCAGCAGCGGGACATTCCAAGAGACCCAGTACTTC. Its protein is CASSGTFQETQYF. The full variable domain, with the rest looked up from reference TRBV5-1 and TRBJ2-5, is KAGVTQTPRYLIKTRGQQVTLSCSPISGHRSVSWYQQTPGQGLQFLFEYFSETQRNKGNFPGRFSGRQFSNSRSEMNVSTLELGDSALYLCASSGTFQETQYFGPGTRLLVL.